This entry is about one T cell receptor beta chain. Repertoires were generated with immunoSEQ multiplex PCR, while TCRdb's copy carries only in-frame clones and drops some. Of about 130,000 clones listed, about 90% were seen once; the top ten hold 0.81%. This sample was taken from a study of OX40 agonist ivuxolimab in advanced cancers. On the study more broadly: Prior checkpoint blockade (anti-PD-1, anti-PD-L1 or anti-CTLA-4) was permitted; around 40% had it.

The CDR3 has 15 residues. Germline V gene sequence: CDR1 MDHEN, CDR2 SYDVKM. V shed 5 bases and J 7 bases; nucleotides not matched to a gene: 12. Sequences were derived from CD4+ or CD8+ T cells sorted from blood, sampled in a trial of the OX40 agonist ivuxolimab. This TCR was recovered from an adult with an advanced solid tumor such as melanoma, head and neck, liver or kidney cancer. V is TRBV28 and J is TRBJ2-7; 9 bases map to TRBD1. The CDR3 loop reads CASSPGDREPGEQYF. In DNA, the CDR3 is TGTGCCAGCAGTCCGGGGGACAGGGAACCGGGAGAGCAGTACTTC.